These 25 T cell receptor beta chains share one sample of origin, sequenced in a study of OX40 agonist ivuxolimab in advanced cancers. This table comes from immunoSEQ multiplex PCR, and its TCRdb copy is limited to in-frame clones, with some not included. The repertoire holds some 57,000 clones, with roughly 90% as singletons. The material sequenced was CD4+ or CD8+ T cells sorted from blood, taken in a trial of the OX40 agonist ivuxolimab. These receptors were obtained from an adult with an advanced solid tumor such as melanoma, head and neck, liver or kidney cancer.

This rearrangement joins TRBV18 to TRBJ2-5; 8 bases fit TRBD2. This CDR3 has 15 amino acids. The ends lost 3 bases at V and 3 bases at J; junction bases unmatched: 6. Germline CDR1 is KGHSH and CDR2 is LQKENI. CDR3 nucleotides: TGTGCCAGCTCACCCCGGACTAGCTGGAAAGAGACCCAGTACTTC. It codes for CASSPRTSWKETQYF.

The chain links TRBV9 to TRBJ2-7; 7 bases map to TRBD2. Trimming took 3 bases from V and 6 from J; bases not matched to a gene: 6. The length of the CDR3 is 13 residues. Germline-derived CDR1 and CDR2 are SGDLS and YYNGEE. CDR3 residues: CASSALTGGEQYF. CDR3 bases: TGTGCCAGCAGCGCTCTCACGGGGGGCGAGCAGTACTTC.

This chain links TRBV2 with TRBJ2-5; D tentatively reads TRBD1 or TRBD2 (7 bases each). Trimming took 4 bases from V and 2 from J, leaving 17 bases between them. Germline V lookup: CDR1 SNHLY, CDR2 FYNNEI. The CDR3 consists of 16 residues. In nucleotides, the CDR3 is TGTGCCAGCAGTGTGGGTAGACAGGGAGGGCAAGAGACCCAGTACTTC. Translation: CASSVGRQGGQETQYF.

The chain combines TRBV7-9 with TRBJ2-1, with 9 bases aligning to TRBD1. This CDR3 spans 16 amino acids. J lost 0 bases, V lost 1 base, and 1 base had no gene match. Germline CDR1 reads SEHNR; CDR2 reads FQNEAQ (reference sequence). This chain's CDR3 is CASSLGGQGSYNEQFF. DNA for the CDR3: TGTGCCAGCAGCTTAGGGGGACAGGGCTCCTACAATGAGCAGTTCTTC. Based on the CDR3 plus reference TRBV7-9 and TRBJ2-1, the full variable domain is DTGVSQNPRHKITKRGQNVTFRCDPISEHNRLYWYRQTLGQGPEFLTYFQNEAQLEKSRLLSDRFSAERPKGSFSTLEIQRTEQGDSAMYLCASSLGGQGSYNEQFFGPGTRLTVL.

The chain carries TRBV7-2 and TRBJ1-2, with D tentatively TRBD1 (6 bases). The germline V gene has CDR1 SGHTA and CDR2 FQGNSA. This CDR3 has 14 amino acids. The V end was cut by 5 bases, the J end by 5 bases, with 15 bases between. The CDR3 bases are TGTGCCAGCAGCGTCCTAGGGGGGCGATATGGCTACACCTTC. Protein: CASSVLGGRYGYTF.

The chain recombines TRBV2 with TRBJ2-1; 10 positions match TRBD2. V trimming: 5 bases; J trimming: 7 bases; junction bases outside the gene matches: 8. The CDR3 extends over 15 amino acids. Germline-derived CDR1 and CDR2 are SNHLY and FYNNEI. The CDR3 bases are TGTGCCAGCAGTCTGGAAGCGGGAGGGCGTAATGAGCAGTTCTTC. Protein: CASSLEAGGRNEQFF.

J is TRBJ2-1 and V is TRBV7-2; a possible D gene is TRBD1 (6 bases). CDR3 length: 16 residues. Per the germline V gene, CDR1 is SGHTA and CDR2 is FQGNSA. V was trimmed by 5 bases and J by 0 bases, leaving 14 bases between them. The CDR3 reads CASSPKGGRSYNEQFF. For the CDR3, the DNA is TGTGCCAGCAGCCCTAAAGGGGGTCGCTCCTACAATGAGCAGTTCTTC. Complete variable domain (other parts from reference TRBV7-2 and TRBJ2-1): GAGVSQSPSNKVTEKGKDVELRCDPISGHTALYWYRQSLGQGLEFLIYFQGNSAPDKSGLPSDRFSAERTGGSVSTLTIQRTQQEDSAVYLCASSPKGGRSYNEQFFGPGTRLTVL.

The chain is built from TRBV19 and TRBJ2-3; TRBD1 or TRBD2 may be the D gene (6 bases each). Germline V gene lookup returns CDR1 LNHDA and CDR2 SQIVND (reference sequence). This CDR3 has 16 residues. Trimming pared 9 bases from V and 2 bases from J, leaving 21 bases between. Here the CDR3 reads CASSPMGGSATDTQYF. CDR3 sequence (DNA): TGTGCCAGCTCTCCGATGGGGGGCAGTGCCACAGATACGCAGTATTTT.

This chain joins TRBV30 and TRBJ2-7, with 8 bases matching TRBD1. J was trimmed by 3 bases and V by 4 bases; bases with no gene match: 5. The CDR3 runs to 13 residues. CDR1 GTSNPN and CDR2 SVGIG come from the germline V gene (reference sequence). CDR3 in DNA: TGTGCCTGGACCCGACAGGGGAGCTACGAGCAGTACTTC. This sequence encodes CAWTRQGSYEQYF.

As concerns this clone: A read error may produce the germline difference seen at one junction end. This chain links TRBV19 with TRBJ1-4, with TRBD1 matching 10 bases. This CDR3 is 17 amino acids long. Germline CDR1 and CDR2: LNHDA and SQIVND (reference sequence). This CDR3 reads CASSKGDRGYFWEKLFF. In nucleotides, the CDR3 is TGTGCCAGCAGTAAGGGGGACAGGGGTTATTTTTGGGAAAAACTGTTTTTT.

The V call is TRBV18, the J call TRBJ1-6; TRBD1 matches 7 bases. Losses at the gene ends were 4 bases for V and 8 bases for J; bases not matched to a gene: 2. CDR1 and CDR2 from the germline V gene are KGHSH and LQKENI. The CDR3 is 13 residues long. CDR3 sequence: CASSRGTDSPLHF. The CDR3 bases are TGTGCCAGCTCACGAGGGACAGATTCACCCCTCCACTTT.

This sequence joins TRBV23-1 and TRBJ2-5, with TRBD2 matching 7 bases. TRBV23-1 is noted as an ORF with a role that remains uncertain. The length of the CDR3 is 15 residues. V shed 8 bases, J shed 10 bases, and the junction held 19 bases outside the gene matches. CDR3 sequence: CASLPGLGGCIGQYF. In DNA, the CDR3 is TGCGCCAGCCTCCCCGGACTGGGGGGGTGTATTGGCCAGTACTTC.

The genes are TRBV20-1 and TRBJ2-5, with TRBD1 as a possible D gene (5 bases). Germline V CDR1 and CDR2: DFQATT, SNEGSKA (reference sequence). The V end was cut by 3 bases, the J end by 3 bases, with 5 bases between. CDR3 size: 11 residues. The CDR3 spells CSARDKETQYF. DNA of the CDR3: TGCAGTGCTAGGGACAAAGAGACCCAGTACTTC.

The V gene is TRBV19, the J gene TRBJ2-5; 10 positions match TRBD2. This CDR3 comprises 15 residues. Trimming took 6 bases from V and 1 from J; bases not matched to a gene: 5. CDR1 and CDR2 from the germline V gene are LNHDA and SQIVND (reference sequence). CDR3 nucleotides: TGTGCCAGTAGAAGGACTAGCGGAGGCCAAGAGACCCAGTACTTC. This gives the protein CASRRTSGGQETQYF.

This chain links TRBV7-3 with TRBJ1-1, with a possible D match to TRBD1 (6 bases). The germline CDR1 and CDR2 sequences are SGHTA and FQGTGA. The CDR3 contains 15 residues. Trimming removed 5 bases from V and 0 bases from J, with 13 bases in between. The CDR3 spells CASSVARTVNTEAFF. CDR3 DNA sequence: TGTGCCAGCAGCGTCGCACGGACAGTGAACACTGAAGCTTTCTTT.

The V and J genes are TRBV19 and TRBJ2-7; TRBD2 is a possible D gene (5 bases). V was shortened by 5 bases and J by 3 bases, with 20 bases between the two germline ends. Germline V CDR1 and CDR2: LNHDA, SQIVND (reference sequence). The CDR3 runs to 16 residues. The CDR3 coding sequence is TGTGCCAGTAGTGTAGGTGGTCGCGGGTTAAACTACGAGCAGTACTTC. Translating it yields CASSVGGRGLNYEQYF.

This clone appeared once. J is TRBJ1-1 and V is TRBV25-1, with D maybe TRBD1 (5 bases). Trimming shortened V by 2 bases and J by 7 bases, and 11 bases separated the two germline ends. The CDR3 covers 13 residues. Germline V lookup: CDR1 MGHDK, CDR2 SYGVNS. The CDR3 DNA follows: TGTGCCAGCAGTGAAGATAGGAGGGGTGAAGCTTTCTTT. This gives the protein CASSEDRRGEAFF. The full variable domain, in which reference TRBV25-1 and TRBJ1-1 provide the parts outside the CDR3, is EADIYQTPRYLVIGTGKKITLECSQTMGHDKMYWYQQDPGMELHLIHYSYGVNSTEKGDLSSESTVSRIRTEHFPLTLESARPSHTSQYLCASSEDRRGEAFFGQGTRLTVV.

The chain carries TRBV5-1 and TRBJ2-3, with 9 bases identical to TRBD2. Per germline, CDR1 SGHRS and CDR2 YFSETQ. The CDR3 spans 15 residues. V lost 6 bases, J lost 2 bases, and 7 bases stayed unmatched. The DNA for the CDR3 is TGCGCCAGCACTCCTAGCGGGAAACCCACAGATACGCAGTATTTT. It is translated as CASTPSGKPTDTQYF.

The V gene is TRBV28, the J gene TRBJ1-2; D is undetermined. Trimming stripped 3 bases from V and 5 bases from J, with 10 bases between. Germline loops: CDR1 MDHEN, CDR2 SYDVKM. This CDR3 region has 13 residues. The CDR3 here is CASSFGSSYGYTF. The CDR3 DNA follows: TGTGCCAGCAGTTTCGGGAGTTCATATGGCTACACCTTC.

The V call is TRBV11-2, the J call TRBJ1-3; tentatively, D is TRBD1 (6 bases). Trimming stripped 1 base from V and 2 bases from J, with 6 bases between. Germline loops: CDR1 SGHAT, CDR2 FQNNGV. The CDR3 runs 14 residues. The CDR3 sequence is CASSLGGPGNTIYF. The DNA of the CDR3 is TGTGCCAGCAGCTTAGGGGGGCCTGGAAACACCATATATTTT. The full variable domain, its missing parts supplied by reference TRBV11-2 and TRBJ1-3, is EAGVAQSPRYKIIEKRQSVAFWCNPISGHATLYWYQQILGQGPKLLIQFQNNGVVDDSQLPKDRFSAERLKGVDSTLKIQPAKLEDSAVYLCASSLGGPGNTIYFGEGSWLTVV.

The chain recombines TRBV10-3 with TRBJ1-3; TRBD1 might be the D (5 bases). The CDR3 runs 13 residues. The V and J ends lost 6 bases and 10 bases respectively, with 16 bases between them. From germline, CDR1 is ENHRY and CDR2 SYGVKD. CDR3 loop: CAISRDLTSTIYF. The CDR3 DNA sequence: TGTGCCATCAGCAGGGACCTAACAAGTACCATATATTTT.

The rearrangement joins TRBV18 to TRBJ2-2; TRBD2 matches 8 bases. Per the germline V gene, CDR1 is KGHSH and CDR2 is LQKENI. The CDR3 spans 16 residues. The V segment lost 4 bases and the J segment 2 bases; nucleotides outside the gene matches: 6. The CDR3 nucleotides read TGTGCCAGCTCACGTGTAGCGGGGAAAAACACCGGGGAGCTGTTTTTT. Translating gives CASSRVAGKNTGELFF.

This clone has only a few counts. The chain recombines TRBV7-9 with TRBJ1-1, with D uncertain. The CDR3 length is 14 residues. Germline lookup yields CDR1 SEHNR and CDR2 FQNEAQ (reference sequence). V was clipped by 1 base and J by 5 bases, with 11 bases between them. DNA of the CDR3: TGTGCCAGCAGCTTAGGTGAGGGAACTACTGAAGCTTTCTTT. The encoded protein is CASSLGEGTTEAFF.

The chain has TRBV28 and TRBJ1-1; D is uncertain. The CDR3 spans 14 residues. V dropped 7 bases and J dropped 5 bases, with 17 bases sitting between them. Germline V gene data show CDR1 as MDHEN and CDR2 as SYDVKM. The DNA for the CDR3 is TGTGCCAGCACCCTAGCGGCAGATGGGACTGAAGCTTTCTTT. Protein sequence: CASTLAADGTEAFF.

The rearrangement joins TRBV29-1 to TRBJ1-2, with D possibly being TRBD1 (5 bases). V lost 6 bases to trimming and J lost 1 base, with 9 bases between them. Per germline, CDR1 SQVTM and CDR2 ANQGSEA. The CDR3 runs 12 residues. CDR3 DNA sequence: TGCAGCGTGGACAAGTATAACTATGGCTACACCTTC. This gives the protein CSVDKYNYGYTF.